These T cell receptor beta chains were read from a single sample in a study of OX40 agonist ivuxolimab in advanced cancers. TCRdb's table, derived via immunoSEQ multiplex PCR, lists solely in-frame clones and lacks some. The table has 57,000 or so clones, around 87% seen once; the top ten hold approximately 4%. The source was CD4+ or CD8+ T cells sorted from blood, collected in a trial of the OX40 agonist ivuxolimab. These receptors all stem from an adult with an advanced solid tumor such as melanoma, head and neck, liver or kidney cancer. Each CDR3 is given with its conserved first and last residue. A D gene is named only where the DNA matches it firmly. Rows may omit the clone size; those that give it use once, few, many or a size class.

abundance: once
j_gene: TRBJ1-3
v_gene: TRBV5-1
d_gene: .
CDR3aa: CASSSGGNTIYF
CDR3nt: TGCGCCAGCAGCTCCGGCGGAAACACCATATATTTT

abundance: .
j_gene: TRBJ1-2
v_gene: TRBV5-1
d_gene: TRBD1
CDR3aa: CASSNPQGASYGYTF
CDR3nt: TGCGCCAGCAGCAATCCCCAGGGGGCAAGCTATGGCTACACCTTC

abundance: .
j_gene: TRBJ2-1
v_gene: TRBV19
d_gene: TRBD2
CDR3aa: CASSMGLVLEQFF
CDR3nt: TGTGCCAGTAGTATGGGACTAGTCCTTGAGCAGTTCTTC

abundance: once
j_gene: TRBJ2-1
v_gene: TRBV29-1
d_gene: TRBD2
CDR3aa: CSVSAPGLAGGYNEQFF
CDR3nt: TGCAGCGTTAGTGCGCCGGGACTAGCGGGAGGTTACAATGAGCAGTTCTTC

abundance: .
j_gene: TRBJ2-1
v_gene: TRBV5-4
d_gene: TRBD1
CDR3aa: CASSFSSRDRGNEQFF
CDR3nt: TGTGCCAGCAGCTTTTCTTCACGGGACAGGGGAAATGAGCAGTTCTTC

abundance: .
j_gene: TRBJ1-1
v_gene: TRBV11-3
d_gene: .
CDR3aa: CASSFPRGVGTEAFF
CDR3nt: TGTGCCAGCAGCTTCCCCAGGGGAGTGGGCACTGAAGCTTTCTTT

abundance: once
j_gene: TRBJ2-2
v_gene: TRBV5-4
d_gene: .
CDR3aa: CASSRSGGRPNTGELFF
CDR3nt: TGTGCCAGCAGCCGATCTGGAGGGAGGCCGAACACCGGGGAGCTGTTTTTT

abundance: .
j_gene: TRBJ2-7
v_gene: TRBV9
d_gene: .
CDR3aa: CASSVGPGPGGEQYF
CDR3nt: TGTGCCAGCAGCGTAGGGCCGGGGCCCGGAGGGGAGCAGTACTTC

abundance: .
j_gene: TRBJ2-7
v_gene: TRBV7-2
d_gene: TRBD1
CDR3aa: CASSSRDSLSYEQYF
CDR3nt: TGTGCCAGCAGTAGCCGGGACAGCCTCTCCTACGAGCAGTACTTC

abundance: .
j_gene: TRBJ2-5
v_gene: TRBV15
d_gene: .
CDR3aa: CATSNGAGETQYF
CDR3nt: TGTGCCACCAGCAACGGGGCTGGGGAGACCCAGTACTTC

abundance: .
j_gene: TRBJ1-6
v_gene: TRBV9
d_gene: .
CDR3aa: CASRLGQPNSPLHF
CDR3nt: TGTGCCAGCAGGCTTGGACAGCCGAATTCACCCCTCCACTTT

abundance: .
j_gene: TRBJ1-3
v_gene: TRBV5-4
d_gene: .
CDR3aa: CASSLKGQQNGNTIYF
CDR3nt: TGTGCCAGCAGCTTGAAAGGACAGCAAAATGGAAACACCATATATTTT

abundance: .
j_gene: TRBJ2-3
v_gene: TRBV7-9
d_gene: .
CDR3aa: CASSLAQWGFTDTQYF
CDR3nt: TGTGCCAGCAGCTTAGCCCAGTGGGGTTTCACAGATACGCAGTATTTT

abundance: .
j_gene: TRBJ1-1
v_gene: TRBV20-1
d_gene: .
CDR3aa: CSVRMNTEAFF
CDR3nt: TGCAGTGTTAGGATGAACACTGAAGCTTTCTTT

abundance: .
j_gene: TRBJ1-5
v_gene: TRBV6-4
d_gene: .
CDR3aa: CASSASLNQPQHF
CDR3nt: TGTGCCAGTAGTGCCAGCCTCAATCAGCCCCAGCATTTT

abundance: .
j_gene: TRBJ2-3
v_gene: TRBV7-2
d_gene: .
CDR3aa: CASSYLMGDTQYF
CDR3nt: TGTGCCAGCAGCTACCTCATGGGGGATACGCAGTATTTT

abundance: .
j_gene: TRBJ2-1
v_gene: TRBV19
d_gene: .
CDR3aa: CASSTGLIQFF
CDR3nt: TGTGCCAGTAGTACCGGTCTTATTCAGTTCTTC

abundance: .
j_gene: TRBJ2-2
v_gene: TRBV7-3
d_gene: .
CDR3aa: CASSHSRGANTGELFF
CDR3nt: TGTGCCAGCAGCCACTCGAGGGGAGCGAACACCGGGGAGCTGTTTTTT

abundance: once
j_gene: TRBJ2-7
v_gene: TRBV7-2
d_gene: .
CDR3aa: CASSSGGTYEQYF
CDR3nt: TGTGCCAGCAGCTCGGGCGGGACCTACGAGCAGTACTTC

abundance: .
j_gene: TRBJ2-7
v_gene: TRBV4-2
d_gene: .
CDR3aa: CASSRGLGSYEQYF
CDR3nt: TGTGCCAGCAGCCGGGGGCTTGGCAGCTACGAGCAGTACTTC

abundance: .
j_gene: TRBJ2-2
v_gene: TRBV6-6
d_gene: .
CDR3aa: CASSYYVPGTGELFF
CDR3nt: TGTGCCAGCAGTTATTATGTGCCCGGGACCGGGGAGCTGTTTTTT

abundance: .
j_gene: TRBJ1-4
v_gene: TRBV18
d_gene: TRBD1
CDR3aa: CASSPPRQGPNEKLFF
CDR3nt: TGTGCCAGCTCACCACCCCGACAGGGTCCTAATGAAAAACTGTTTTTT

abundance: once
j_gene: TRBJ2-3
v_gene: TRBV9
d_gene: .
CDR3aa: CASSVGRRTDTQYF
CDR3nt: TGTGCCAGCAGCGTTGGCAGACGCACAGATACGCAGTATTTT

abundance: .
j_gene: TRBJ1-1
v_gene: TRBV14
d_gene: .
CDR3aa: CASSQGVHPAEAFF
CDR3nt: TGTGCCAGCAGCCAAGGAGTCCATCCAGCTGAAGCTTTCTTT

abundance: .
j_gene: TRBJ2-5
v_gene: TRBV7-9
d_gene: .
CDR3aa: CASSLSLALSQETQYF
CDR3nt: TGTGCCAGCAGCTTAAGCCTAGCCCTTTCGCAAGAGACCCAGTACTTC

abundance: .
j_gene: TRBJ1-4
v_gene: TRBV2
d_gene: TRBD1
CDR3aa: CASTRDREGGEKLFF
CDR3nt: TGTGCCAGCACCAGAGACAGGGAGGGAGGCGAAAAACTGTTTTTT

abundance: .
j_gene: TRBJ1-6
v_gene: TRBV18
d_gene: .
CDR3aa: CASSPPSRTGSPLHF
CDR3nt: TGTGCCAGCTCACCACCCTCCCGGACGGGATCACCCCTCCACTTT

abundance: .
j_gene: TRBJ2-3
v_gene: TRBV7-6
d_gene: .
CDR3aa: CASSPLSTADTQYF
CDR3nt: TGTGCCAGCAGCCCCCTGTCGACAGCAGATACGCAGTATTTT

abundance: once
j_gene: TRBJ2-5
v_gene: TRBV5-1
d_gene: .
CDR3aa: CASSSQGRETQYF
CDR3nt: TGCGCCAGCAGCTCCCAAGGGAGGGAGACCCAGTACTTC

abundance: .
j_gene: TRBJ2-7
v_gene: TRBV7-3
d_gene: .
CDR3aa: CASSLTGGQSSYEQYF
CDR3nt: TGTGCCAGCAGCTTAACTGGGGGGCAGAGCTCCTACGAGCAGTACTTC

abundance: .
j_gene: TRBJ2-3
v_gene: TRBV6-6
d_gene: TRBD1
CDR3aa: CASRRSDRVADTQYF
CDR3nt: TGTGCCAGCAGACGATCGGACAGGGTCGCAGATACGCAGTATTTT

abundance: .
j_gene: TRBJ1-4
v_gene: TRBV28
d_gene: .
CDR3aa: CASSPHSEKLFF
CDR3nt: TGTGCCAGCAGTCCACATTCCGAAAAACTGTTTTTT

abundance: .
j_gene: TRBJ1-2
v_gene: TRBV15
d_gene: TRBD1
CDR3aa: CAAQGARDGYTF
CDR3nt: TGTGCCGCCCAGGGGGCCCGGGACGGCTACACCTTC

abundance: once
j_gene: TRBJ2-3
v_gene: TRBV6-4
d_gene: .
CDR3aa: CASSLLSGGTDTQYF
CDR3nt: TGTGCCAGCAGTCTACTCTCGGGAGGCACAGATACGCAGTATTTT

abundance: .
j_gene: TRBJ1-6
v_gene: TRBV14
d_gene: .
CDR3aa: CASSQDLPDNSPLHF
CDR3nt: TGTGCCAGCAGCCAAGATTTACCGGATAATTCACCCCTCCACTTT

abundance: once
j_gene: TRBJ2-4
v_gene: TRBV10-3
d_gene: .
CDR3aa: CAISESTGENIQYF
CDR3nt: TGTGCCATCAGTGAGTCGACGGGGGAAAACATTCAGTACTTC

abundance: .
j_gene: TRBJ1-6
v_gene: TRBV7-2
d_gene: .
CDR3aa: CASSLEGSGVGPLHF
CDR3nt: TGTGCCAGCAGCTTAGAAGGGTCTGGTGTCGGACCCCTCCACTTT

abundance: .
j_gene: TRBJ2-7
v_gene: TRBV7-3
d_gene: .
CDR3aa: CASSLSSMEQYF
CDR3nt: TGTGCCAGCAGCTTATCCAGCATGGAGCAGTACTTC

abundance: .
j_gene: TRBJ1-6
v_gene: TRBV19
d_gene: .
CDR3aa: CASSIVGHNSPLHF
CDR3nt: TGTGCCAGTAGTATAGTGGGTCATAATTCACCCCTCCACTTT

abundance: few
j_gene: TRBJ2-3
v_gene: TRBV12-5
d_gene: .
CDR3aa: CASLLGVGFRKTDTQYF
CDR3nt: TGTGCTAGCCTTCTAGGAGTGGGGTTTCGAAAGACAGATACGCAGTATTTT

abundance: once
j_gene: TRBJ1-4
v_gene: TRBV5-6
d_gene: TRBD1
CDR3aa: CASSPGQGNEKLFF
CDR3nt: TGTGCCAGCAGCCCGGGACAGGGGAATGAAAAACTGTTTTTT